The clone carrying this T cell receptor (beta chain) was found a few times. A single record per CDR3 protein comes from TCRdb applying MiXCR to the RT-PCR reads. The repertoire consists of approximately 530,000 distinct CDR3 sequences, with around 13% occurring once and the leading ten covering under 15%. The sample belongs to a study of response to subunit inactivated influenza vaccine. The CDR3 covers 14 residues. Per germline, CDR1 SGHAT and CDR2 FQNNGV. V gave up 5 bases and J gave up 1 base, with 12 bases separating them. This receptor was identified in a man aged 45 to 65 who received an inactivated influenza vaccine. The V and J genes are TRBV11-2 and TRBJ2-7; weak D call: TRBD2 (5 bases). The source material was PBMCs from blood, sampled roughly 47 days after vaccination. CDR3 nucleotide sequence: TGTGCCAGCAGCCCTGGACGGGGTTCCTACGAGCAGTACTTC. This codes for CASSPGRGSYEQYF.